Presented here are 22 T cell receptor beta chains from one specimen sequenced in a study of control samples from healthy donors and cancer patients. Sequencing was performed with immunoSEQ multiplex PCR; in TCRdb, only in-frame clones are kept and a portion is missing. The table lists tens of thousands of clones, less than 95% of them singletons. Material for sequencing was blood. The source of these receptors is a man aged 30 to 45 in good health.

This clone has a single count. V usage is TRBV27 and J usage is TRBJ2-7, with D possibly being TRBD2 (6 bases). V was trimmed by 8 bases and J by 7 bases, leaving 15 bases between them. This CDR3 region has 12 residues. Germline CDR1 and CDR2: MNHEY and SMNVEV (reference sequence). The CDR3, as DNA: TGTGCCAGCTCGGGGGACTCCAGGGAGCAGTACTTC. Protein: CASSGDSREQYF.

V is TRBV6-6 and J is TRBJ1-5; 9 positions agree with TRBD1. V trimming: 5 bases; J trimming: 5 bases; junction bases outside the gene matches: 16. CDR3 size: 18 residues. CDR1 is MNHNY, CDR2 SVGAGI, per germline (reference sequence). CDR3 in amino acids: CASSPWVLIQGAYQPQHF. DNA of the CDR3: TGTGCCAGCAGTCCCTGGGTCTTAATACAGGGGGCTTATCAGCCCCAGCATTTT.

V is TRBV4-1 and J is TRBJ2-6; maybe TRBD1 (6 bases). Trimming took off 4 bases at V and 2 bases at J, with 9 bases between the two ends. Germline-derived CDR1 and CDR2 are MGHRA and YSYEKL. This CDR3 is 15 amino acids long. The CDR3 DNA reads TGCGCCAGCAGCCCCAGGACAGCTGGGGCCAACGTCCTGACTTTC. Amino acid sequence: CASSPRTAGANVLTF.

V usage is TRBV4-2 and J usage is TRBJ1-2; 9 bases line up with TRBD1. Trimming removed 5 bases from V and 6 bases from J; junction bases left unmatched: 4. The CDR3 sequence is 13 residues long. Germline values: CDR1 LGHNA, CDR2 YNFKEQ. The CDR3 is CASSYRDRDGYTF. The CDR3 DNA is TGTGCCAGCAGCTACCGGGACAGGGATGGCTACACCTTC.

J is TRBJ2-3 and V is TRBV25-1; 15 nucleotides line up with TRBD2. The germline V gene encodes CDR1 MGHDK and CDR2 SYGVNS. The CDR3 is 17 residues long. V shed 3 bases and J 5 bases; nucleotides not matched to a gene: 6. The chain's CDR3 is CASSDRTSGRARDTQYF. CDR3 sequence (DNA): TGTGCCAGCAGTGACCGGACTAGCGGGAGGGCCCGAGATACGCAGTATTTT. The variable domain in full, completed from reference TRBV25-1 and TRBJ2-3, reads EADIYQTPRYLVIGTGKKITLECSQTMGHDKMYWYQQDPGMELHLIHYSYGVNSTEKGDLSSESTVSRIRTEHFPLTLESARPSHTSQYLCASSDRTSGRARDTQYFGPGTRLTVL.

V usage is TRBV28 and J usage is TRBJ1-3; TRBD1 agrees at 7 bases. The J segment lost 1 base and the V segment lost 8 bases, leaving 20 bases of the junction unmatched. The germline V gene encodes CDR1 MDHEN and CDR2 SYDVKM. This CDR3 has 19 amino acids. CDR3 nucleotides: TGTGCCAGCCGTCCTCCCGAACTGACAGGGAGTCGGTCTGGAAACACCATATATTTT. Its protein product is CASRPPELTGSRSGNTIYF.

The CDR3 here is CASSPGGAGEKLFF. As DNA, the CDR3 is TGTGCCAGCTCACCCGGAGGGGCTGGGGAAAAACTGTTTTTT. V and J are TRBV18 and TRBJ1-4; weak D call: TRBD1 (5 bases). Trimming stripped 3 bases from V and 8 bases from J, with 13 bases between. CDR1 and CDR2 (germline): KGHSH, LQKENI. This CDR3 is 14 amino acids long.

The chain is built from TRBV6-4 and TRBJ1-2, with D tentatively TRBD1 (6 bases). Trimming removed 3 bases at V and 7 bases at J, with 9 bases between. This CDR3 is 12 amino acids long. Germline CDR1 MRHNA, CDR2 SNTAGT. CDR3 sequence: CASSEAGVGYTF. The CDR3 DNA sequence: TGTGCCAGCAGTGAAGCAGGGGTTGGCTACACCTTC.

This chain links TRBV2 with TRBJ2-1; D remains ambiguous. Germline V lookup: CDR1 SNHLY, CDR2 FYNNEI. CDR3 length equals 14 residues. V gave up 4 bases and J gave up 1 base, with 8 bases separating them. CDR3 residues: CASSVGPSYNEQFF. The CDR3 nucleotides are TGTGCCAGCAGTGTTGGGCCATCCTACAATGAGCAGTTCTTC.

CDR3 sequence: CASSLLGGGRGSTDTQYF. CDR3 bases: TGTGCCAGCAGTTTATTAGGTGGAGGGCGGGGCTCCACAGATACGCAGTATTTT. The rearrangement uses TRBV27 and TRBJ2-3; D is possibly TRBD2 (6 bases). Trimming shortened V by 1 base and J by 2 bases, and 19 bases separated the two germline ends. The V gene's germline CDR1 is MNHEY and CDR2 SMNVEV (reference sequence). The CDR3 totals 18 residues.

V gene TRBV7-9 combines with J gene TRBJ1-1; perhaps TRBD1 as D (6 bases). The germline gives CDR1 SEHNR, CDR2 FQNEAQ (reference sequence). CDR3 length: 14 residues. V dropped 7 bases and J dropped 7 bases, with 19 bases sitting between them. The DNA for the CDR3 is TGTGCCAGCACTCCAGAGGGGGGACCGTTTGAAGCTTTCTTT. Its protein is CASTPEGGPFEAFF.

CDR3 loop: CASSDGQGGKKLFF. CDR3 DNA sequence: TGTGCCAGCAGTGACGGGCAGGGTGGGAAAAAACTGTTTTTT. The chain recombines TRBV2 with TRBJ1-4; the D gene is possibly TRBD1 (5 bases). This CDR3 is built from 14 residues. Trimming stripped 3 bases from V and 9 bases from J, with 14 bases between. Germline V gene data show CDR1 as SNHLY and CDR2 as FYNNEI.

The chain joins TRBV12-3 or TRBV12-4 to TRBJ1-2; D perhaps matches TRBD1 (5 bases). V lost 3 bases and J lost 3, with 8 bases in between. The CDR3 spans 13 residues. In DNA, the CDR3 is TGTGCCAGCAGTTTGACAGAATACTATGGCTACACCTTC. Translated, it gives CASSLTEYYGYTF.

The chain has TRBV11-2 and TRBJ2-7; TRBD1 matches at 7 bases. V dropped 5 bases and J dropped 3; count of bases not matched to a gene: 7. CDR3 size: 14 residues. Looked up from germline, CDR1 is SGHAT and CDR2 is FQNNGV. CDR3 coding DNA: TGTGCCAGCAGCACTCCTCAGGGGGTCTACGAGCAGTACTTC. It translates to CASSTPQGVYEQYF.

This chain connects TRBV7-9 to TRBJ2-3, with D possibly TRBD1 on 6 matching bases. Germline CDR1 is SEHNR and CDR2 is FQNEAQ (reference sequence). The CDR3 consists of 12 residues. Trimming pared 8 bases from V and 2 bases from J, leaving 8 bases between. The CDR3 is CASGDNTDTQYF. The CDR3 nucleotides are TGTGCCAGCGGGGACAACACAGATACGCAGTATTTT.

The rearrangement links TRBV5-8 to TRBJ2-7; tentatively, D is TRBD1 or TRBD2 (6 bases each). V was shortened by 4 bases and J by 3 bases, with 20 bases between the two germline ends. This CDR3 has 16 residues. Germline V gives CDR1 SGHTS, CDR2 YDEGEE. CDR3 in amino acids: CASSRGETGPFYEQYF. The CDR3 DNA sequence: TGTGCCAGCAGCAGGGGGGAGACAGGTCCCTTCTACGAGCAGTACTTC.

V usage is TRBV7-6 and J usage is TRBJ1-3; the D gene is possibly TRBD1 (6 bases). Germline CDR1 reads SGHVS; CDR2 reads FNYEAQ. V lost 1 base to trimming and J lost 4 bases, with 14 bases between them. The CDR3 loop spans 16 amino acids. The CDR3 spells CASSLVPRGGGNTIYF. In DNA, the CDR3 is TGTGCCAGCAGCTTAGTCCCCAGAGGGGGGGGAAACACCATATATTTT.

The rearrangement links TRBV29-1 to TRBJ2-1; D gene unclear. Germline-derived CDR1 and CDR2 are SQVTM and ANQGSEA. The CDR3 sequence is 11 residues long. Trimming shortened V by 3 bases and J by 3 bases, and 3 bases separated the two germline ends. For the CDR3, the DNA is TGCAGCGTTGACAGCTACAATGAGCAGTTCTTC. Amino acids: CSVDSYNEQFF.

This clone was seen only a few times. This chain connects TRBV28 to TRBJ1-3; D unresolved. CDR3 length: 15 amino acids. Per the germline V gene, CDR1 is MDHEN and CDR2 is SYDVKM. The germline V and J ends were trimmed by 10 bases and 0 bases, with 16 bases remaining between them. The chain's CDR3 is CATTRAGYSGNTIYF. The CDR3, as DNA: TGTGCCACCACTAGGGCGGGTTACTCTGGAAACACCATATATTTT. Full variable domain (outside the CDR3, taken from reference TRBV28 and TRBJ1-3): DVKVTQSSRYLVKRTGEKVFLECVQDMDHENMFWYRQDPGLGLRLIYFSYDVKMKEKGDIPEGYSVSREKKERFSLILESASTNQTSMYLCATTRAGYSGNTIYFGEGSWLTVV.

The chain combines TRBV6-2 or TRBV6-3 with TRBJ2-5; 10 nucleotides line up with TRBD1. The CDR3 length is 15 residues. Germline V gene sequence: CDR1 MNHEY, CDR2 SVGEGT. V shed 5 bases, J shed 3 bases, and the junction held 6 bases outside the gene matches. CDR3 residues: CASSGSGTGEETQYF. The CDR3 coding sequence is TGTGCCAGCAGTGGGTCCGGGACAGGGGAAGAGACCCAGTACTTC.

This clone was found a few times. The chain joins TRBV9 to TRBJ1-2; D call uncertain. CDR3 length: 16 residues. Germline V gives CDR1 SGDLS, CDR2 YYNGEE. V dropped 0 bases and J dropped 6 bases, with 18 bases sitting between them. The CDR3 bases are TGTGCCAGCAGCGTAGAGGGAAAGACGGCGGTGGATGGCTACACCTTC. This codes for CASSVEGKTAVDGYTF. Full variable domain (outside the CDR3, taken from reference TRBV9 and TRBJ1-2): DSGVTQTPKHLITATGQRVTLRCSPRSGDLSVYWYQQSLDQGLQFLIQYYNGEERAKGNILERFSAQQFPDLHSELNLSSLELGDSALYFCASSVEGKTAVDGYTFGSGTRLTVV.

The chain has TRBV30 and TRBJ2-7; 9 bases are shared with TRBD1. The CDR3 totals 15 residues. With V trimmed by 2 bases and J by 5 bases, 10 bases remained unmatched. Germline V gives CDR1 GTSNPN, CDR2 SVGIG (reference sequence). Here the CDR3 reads CAWSSPGTGTHEQYF. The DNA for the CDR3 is TGTGCCTGGAGTTCCCCCGGGACAGGGACCCACGAGCAGTACTTC.